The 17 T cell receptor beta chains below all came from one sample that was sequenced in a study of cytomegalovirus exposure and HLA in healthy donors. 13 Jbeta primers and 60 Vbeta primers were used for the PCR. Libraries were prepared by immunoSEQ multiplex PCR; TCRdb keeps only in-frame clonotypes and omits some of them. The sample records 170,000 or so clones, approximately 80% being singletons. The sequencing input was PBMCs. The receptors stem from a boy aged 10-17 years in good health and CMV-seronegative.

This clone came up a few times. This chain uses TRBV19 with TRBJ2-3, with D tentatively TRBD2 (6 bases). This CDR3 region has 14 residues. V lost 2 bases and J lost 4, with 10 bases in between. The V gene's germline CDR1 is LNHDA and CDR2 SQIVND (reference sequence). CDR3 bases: TGTGCCAGTAGTATACAGCGGAGGGCAGATACGCAGTATTTT. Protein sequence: CASSIQRRADTQYF. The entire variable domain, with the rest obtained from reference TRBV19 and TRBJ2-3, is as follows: DGGITQSPKYLFRKEGQNVTLSCEQNLNHDAMYWYRQDPGQGLRLIYYSQIVNDFQKGDIAEGYSVSREKKESFPLTVTSAQKNPTAFYLCASSIQRRADTQYFGPGTRLTVL.

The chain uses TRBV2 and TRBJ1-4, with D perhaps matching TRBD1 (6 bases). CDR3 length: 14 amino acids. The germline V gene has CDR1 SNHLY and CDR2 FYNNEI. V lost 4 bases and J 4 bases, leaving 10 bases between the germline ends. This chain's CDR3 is CASSAGTLNEKLFF. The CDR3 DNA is TGTGCCAGCAGTGCTGGGACACTTAATGAAAAACTGTTTTTT. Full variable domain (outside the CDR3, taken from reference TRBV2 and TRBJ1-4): EPEVTQTPSHQVTQMGQEVILRCVPISNHLYFYWYRQILGQKVEFLVSFYNNEISEKSEIFDDQFSVERPDGSNFTLKIRSTKLEDSAMYFCASSAGTLNEKLFFGSGTQLSVL.

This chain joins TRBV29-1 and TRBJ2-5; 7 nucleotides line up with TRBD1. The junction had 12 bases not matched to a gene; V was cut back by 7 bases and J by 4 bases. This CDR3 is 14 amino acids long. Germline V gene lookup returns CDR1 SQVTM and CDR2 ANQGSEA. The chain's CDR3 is CSARRTGTLETQYF. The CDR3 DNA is TGCAGCGCCCGACGGACAGGCACCTTAGAGACCCAGTACTTC.

DNA for the CDR3: TGCAGCGTTGATTCAGGGCTCGAGACCCAGTACTTC. Translated: CSVDSGLETQYF. This rearrangement joins TRBV29-1 to TRBJ2-5; weak D call: TRBD1 (5 bases). The germline gives CDR1 SQVTM, CDR2 ANQGSEA. The length of the CDR3 is 12 residues. V lost 3 bases to trimming and J lost 5 bases, with 10 bases between them.

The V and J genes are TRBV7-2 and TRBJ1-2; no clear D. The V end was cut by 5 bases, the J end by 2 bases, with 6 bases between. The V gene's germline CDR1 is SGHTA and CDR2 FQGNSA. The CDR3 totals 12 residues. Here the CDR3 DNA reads TGTGCCAGCAGCAGAGAGAACTATGGCTACACCTTC. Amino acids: CASSRENYGYTF. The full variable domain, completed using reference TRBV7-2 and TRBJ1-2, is GAGVSQSPSNKVTEKGKDVELRCDPISGHTALYWYRQSLGQGLEFLIYFQGNSAPDKSGLPSDRFSAERTGGSVSTLTIQRTQQEDSAVYLCASSRENYGYTFGSGTRLTVV.

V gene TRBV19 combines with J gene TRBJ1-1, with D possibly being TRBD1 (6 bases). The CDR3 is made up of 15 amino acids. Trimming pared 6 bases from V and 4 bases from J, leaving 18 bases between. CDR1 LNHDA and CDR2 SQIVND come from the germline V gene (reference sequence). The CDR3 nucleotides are TGTGCCAGTAGGACTTCCCAGGGGAGGGGCACTGAAGCTTTCTTT. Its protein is CASRTSQGRGTEAFF.

The DNA for the CDR3 is TGTGCCAGCAGCGTAGACTATACGGACTACGAGCAGTACTTC. This codes for CASSVDYTDYEQYF. The chain combines TRBV9 with TRBJ2-7; D ambiguous. The CDR3 consists of 14 residues. Germline V lookup: CDR1 SGDLS, CDR2 YYNGEE. The germline V and J ends were trimmed by 0 bases and 3 bases, with 10 bases remaining between them.

In DNA, the CDR3 is TGTGCCAGCAGCGACCCCGGAGATACGCAGTATTTT. It specifies CASSDPGDTQYF. V and J are TRBV9 and TRBJ2-3, with unresolved D. Trimming left V 3 bases short and J 5 bases short, with 7 bases between. The CDR3 loop spans 12 amino acids. Germline lookup yields CDR1 SGDLS and CDR2 YYNGEE.

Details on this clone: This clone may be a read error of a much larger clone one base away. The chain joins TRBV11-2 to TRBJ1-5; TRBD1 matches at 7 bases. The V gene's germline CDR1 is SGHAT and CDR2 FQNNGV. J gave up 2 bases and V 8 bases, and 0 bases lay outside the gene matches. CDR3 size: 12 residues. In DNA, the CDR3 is TGTGCCAGCGGGACAGGCAATCAGCCCCAGCATTTT. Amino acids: CASGTGNQPQHF.

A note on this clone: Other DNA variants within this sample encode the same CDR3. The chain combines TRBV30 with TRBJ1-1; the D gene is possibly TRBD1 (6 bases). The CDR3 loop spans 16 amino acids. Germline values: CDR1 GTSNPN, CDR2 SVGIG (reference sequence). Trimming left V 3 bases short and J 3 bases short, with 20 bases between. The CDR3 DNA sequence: TGTGCCTGGAGGAAGACTCTGAGGGGGGGCGACACTGAAGCTTTCTTT. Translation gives CAWRKTLRGGDTEAFF.

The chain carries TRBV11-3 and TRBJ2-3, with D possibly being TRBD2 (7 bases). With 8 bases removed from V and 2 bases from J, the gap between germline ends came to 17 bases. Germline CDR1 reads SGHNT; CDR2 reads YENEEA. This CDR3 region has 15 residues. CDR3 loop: CASGGPGGSTDTQYF. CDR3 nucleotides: TGTGCCAGCGGAGGGCCGGGGGGCTCCACAGATACGCAGTATTTT.

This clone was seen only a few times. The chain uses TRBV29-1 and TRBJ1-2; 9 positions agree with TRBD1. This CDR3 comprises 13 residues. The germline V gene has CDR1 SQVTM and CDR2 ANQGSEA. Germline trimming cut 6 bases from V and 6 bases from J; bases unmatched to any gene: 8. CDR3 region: CSVDRTGVDGYTF. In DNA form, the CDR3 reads TGCAGCGTCGACCGGACAGGGGTTGATGGCTACACCTTC.

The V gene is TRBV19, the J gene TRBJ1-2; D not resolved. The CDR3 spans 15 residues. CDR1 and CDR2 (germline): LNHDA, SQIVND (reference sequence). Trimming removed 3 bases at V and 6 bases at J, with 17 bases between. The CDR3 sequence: CASSILLTSGNGYTF. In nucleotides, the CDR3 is TGTGCCAGTAGTATTCTCCTCACGTCGGGGAATGGCTACACCTTC.

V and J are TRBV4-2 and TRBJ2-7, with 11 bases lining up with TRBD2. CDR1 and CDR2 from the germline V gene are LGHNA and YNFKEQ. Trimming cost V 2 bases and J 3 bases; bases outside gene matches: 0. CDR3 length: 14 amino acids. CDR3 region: CASSQTSGSYEQYF. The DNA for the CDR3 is TGTGCCAGCAGCCAAACTAGCGGGAGCTACGAGCAGTACTTC.

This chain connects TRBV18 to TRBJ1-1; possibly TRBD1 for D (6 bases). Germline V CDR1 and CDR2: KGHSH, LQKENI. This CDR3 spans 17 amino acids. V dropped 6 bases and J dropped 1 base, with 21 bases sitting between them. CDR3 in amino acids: CASSRRGGPSQNTEAFF. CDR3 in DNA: TGTGCCAGCTCCCGGCGGGGGGGGCCCTCCCAGAACACTGAAGCTTTCTTT.

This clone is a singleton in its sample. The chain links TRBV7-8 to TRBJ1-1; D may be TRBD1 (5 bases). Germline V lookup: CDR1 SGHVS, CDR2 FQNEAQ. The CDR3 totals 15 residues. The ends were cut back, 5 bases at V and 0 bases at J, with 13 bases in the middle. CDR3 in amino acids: CASSPRANMNTEAFF. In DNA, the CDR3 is TGTGCCAGCAGCCCCAGGGCAAACATGAACACTGAAGCTTTCTTT.

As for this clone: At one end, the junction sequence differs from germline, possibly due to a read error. DNA for the CDR3: TGTGCCAGCAGCTTGCAGGGCAACAATGAGCAGCTCTTC. It encodes CASSLQGNNEQLF. The rearrangement uses TRBV5-4 and TRBJ2-1, with D possibly TRBD1 on 5 matching bases. This CDR3 has 13 residues. Looked up from germline, CDR1 is SGHNT and CDR2 is YYREEE (reference sequence).